This T cell receptor (beta chain) was profiled in a study of CD8+CD57+ T cells in acquired aplastic anemia (dated by TCRdb to the late 2010s). With regard to the full study: DNA extracted from sorted CD4+ and CD8+ cells had a mean of roughly 3.4 ug, with a range of about 0.19 to 30 ug. An average of roughly 10 million reads for CD4+ cells and approximately 11 million reads for CD8+ cells was obtained from healthy donor samples.

TCR beta VDJ combination and CDR3 sequence profiling used genomic DNA as the template. An Illumina HiSeq 2000 was used for TCR repertoire sequencing. Per the original workflow: Repertoires were assessed using TRBV/TRBJ rearrangement plots, CDR3 size and DJ length profiles, and Simpson's diversity index. The most abundant DNA sequence in the deep sequencing data was taken as the immunodominant clone. CDR3 amino acid sequences were checked for sharing across subjects and were also compared against the VDJdb database and published repertoires. TCRdb's own reprocessing of the public reads used fastp at Q25 and MiXCR and kept productive beta chains. Rows matching on CDR3 protein sequence are summarized as one entry with the most common DNA and genes. These V and J calls originate from TCRdb's pipeline instead of the authors' own analysis. In this sample the table shows about 130,000 distinct CDR3 sequences, around 48% of which occur a single time. The ten largest clones add up to 2.5% of the sample.

Via the germline V gene, CDR1 is KGHDR and CDR2 SFDVKD. From its cysteine to its phenylalanine, the CDR3 spans 14 amino acids. This entry keeps only the CDR3 DNA: 42 bases, framed from base 1. A distance of 7 bases separates the germline ends of V and J, which lose 0 bases and 4 bases respectively. Results and caveats for the whole study, not just this receptor: Patients and healthy controls showed no significant difference in CD8+ Simpson's diversity (P=0.060). Around 30 CD8+ CDR3 sequences were found in both patients and controls but appeared to be highly expressed in patients and within the immunodominant clones of the patients.

In the study, sorted CD4+ and CD8+ blood T cells from patients with severe aplastic anemia and from healthy subjects underwent deep sequencing of TCR repertoires. Ficoll-Paque density gradient centrifugation was used to isolate peripheral blood mononuclear cells. Before DNA extraction, CD4+ and CD8+ T cells were sorted with FACS or magnetic beads. In the case of this clonotype: It has no known antigen specificity. Base-call qualities are not available, and no considerably larger clone is one nucleotide away.

Sequences were obtained from sorted CD4+, CD8+, or CD8+CD57+ T cells (not recorded which) from PBMCs. The receptor was derived from a human donor in good health, serving as a control. The receptor chain draws on TRBV24-1 and TRBJ2-3, with the D gene too uncertain to name. Here the CDR3 is given as CATSDLADADTQYF. The sequenced DNA is TGTGCCACCAGTGATTTGGCCGACGCAGATACGCAGTATTTT.